The TCR beta chain under discussion was sequenced for a study of T-cell reconstitution after alpha-beta-depleted transplantation in children. Using unique molecular identifiers, the investigators prepared the TCRbeta library. TCRdb itself ran the PCR reads through MiXCR, one entry per CDR3 protein. The table records 200,000 to 300,000 distinct CDR3 sequences, 12% of them present only once. This clonotype was seen many times. Source: PBMCs from the stem cell graft donor, taken from the stem cell graft. The source of this sequence is a human donor who donated a stem cell graft to a child with acute lymphoblastic leukemia.

The DNA for the CDR3 is TGCAGCGTTGAAGGTTTCTATGGCTACACCTTC. Amino acid sequence: CSVEGFYGYTF. This rearrangement joins TRBV29-1 to TRBJ1-2, with D unclear. This CDR3 is built from 11 residues. Trimming removed 1 base from V and 4 bases from J, with 4 bases in between. Germline V lookup: CDR1 SQVTM, CDR2 ANQGSEA.